The text below deals with one TCR beta chain. What was amplified from RNA transcripts were TCR beta CDR3 regions. The TCR CDR3 first-round RT-PCR relied on the HTBI primer set. TCRdb passed the multiplex PCR reads through MiXCR, listing each CDR3 protein once. Of under 300,000 distinct CDR3 sequences listed, roughly 15% are singletons. Trimming stripped 6 bases from V and 6 bases from J, with 11 bases between. The germline gives CDR1 DFQATT, CDR2 SNEGSKA (reference sequence). The CDR3 loop spans 11 amino acids. This specimen comes from a study of T cells in Graves' hyperthyroidism and ophthalmopathy. The receptor was derived from a woman aged 40 to 50 with Graves' hyperthyroidism that later progressed to Graves' ophthalmopathy. The rearrangement links TRBV20-1 to TRBJ1-1; D uncertain. The specimen sequenced was blood. CDR3 amino acids: CSAGSWAEAFF. CDR3 nucleotides: TGCAGTGCGGGTAGTTGGGCTGAAGCTTTCTTT.